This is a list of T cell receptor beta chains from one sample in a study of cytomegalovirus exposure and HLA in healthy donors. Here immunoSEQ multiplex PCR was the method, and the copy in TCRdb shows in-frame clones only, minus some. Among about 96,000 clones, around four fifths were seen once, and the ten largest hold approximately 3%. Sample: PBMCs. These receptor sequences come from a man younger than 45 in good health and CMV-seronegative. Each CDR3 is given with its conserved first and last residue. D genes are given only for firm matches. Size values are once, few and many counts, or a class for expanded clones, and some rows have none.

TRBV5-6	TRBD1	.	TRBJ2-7	CASSFGTGIYEQYF	TGTGCCAGCAGCTTTGGGACAGGGATTTACGAGCAGTACTTC
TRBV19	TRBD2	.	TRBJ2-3	CASSKVASGATDTQYF	TGTGCCAGTAGTAAGGTGGCTAGCGGTGCCACAGATACGCAGTATTTT
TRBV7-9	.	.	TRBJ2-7	CASSSARDFAYEQYF	TGTGCCAGCAGCTCCGCCCGGGACTTCGCCTACGAGCAGTACTTC
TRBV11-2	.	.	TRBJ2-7	CASSLAVFSEQYF	TGTGCCAGCAGCTTAGCCGTTTTTAGCGAGCAGTACTTC
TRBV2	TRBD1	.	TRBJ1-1	CASSDDRGEAFF	TGTGCCAGCAGTGACGACAGGGGGGAAGCTTTCTTT
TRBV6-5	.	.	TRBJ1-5	CASSYSGGGDQPQHF	TGTGCCAGCAGTTACTCAGGAGGGGGGGATCAGCCCCAGCATTTT
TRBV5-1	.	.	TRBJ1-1	CASSLAGGSKLMNTEAFF	TGCGCCAGCAGCTTGGCCGGTGGTTCGAAACTAATGAACACTGAAGCTTTCTTT
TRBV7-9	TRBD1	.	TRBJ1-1	CASSLGAGGKPEAFF	TGTGCCAGCAGCTTAGGGGCAGGGGGCAAACCTGAAGCTTTCTTT
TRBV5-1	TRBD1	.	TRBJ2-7	CASSLDATGHAEQYF	TGCGCCAGCAGCTTGGATGCGACAGGGCATGCAGAGCAGTACTTC
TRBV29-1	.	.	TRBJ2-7	CSVRPMDSKSYEQYF	TGCAGCGTGCGACCCATGGACAGCAAGTCCTACGAGCAGTACTTC
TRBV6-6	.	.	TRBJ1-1	CASSRTDRMNTEAFF	TGTGCCAGCAGTAGGACAGATAGGATGAACACTGAAGCTTTCTTT
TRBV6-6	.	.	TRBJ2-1	CASTGRGQGEQFF	TGTGCCAGCACAGGGCGGGGGCAGGGTGAGCAGTTCTTC
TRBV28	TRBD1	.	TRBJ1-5	CASSLTGGLGNQPQHF	TGTGCCAGCAGTTTAACAGGGGGTTTGGGCAATCAGCCCCAGCATTTT
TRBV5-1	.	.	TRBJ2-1	CASSLGGGYNEQFF	TGCGCCAGCAGCTTGGGGGGAGGATACAATGAGCAGTTCTTC
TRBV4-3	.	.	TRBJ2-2	CASSQDSGPTGELFF	TGCGCCAGCAGCCAAGATTCAGGGCCCACCGGGGAGCTGTTTTTT
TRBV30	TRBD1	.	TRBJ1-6	CAWSVLRGQLYSPLHF	TGTGCCTGGAGTGTACTAAGGGGGCAGCTGTATTCACCCCTCCACTTT
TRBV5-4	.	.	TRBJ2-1	CASSDPSVSYNEQFF	TGTGCCAGCAGCGACCCTAGTGTTTCCTACAATGAGCAGTTCTTC
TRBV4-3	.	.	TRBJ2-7	CASSSGVKGSLGEQYF	TGCGCCAGCAGCTCAGGAGTCAAGGGGTCGCTGGGTGAGCAGTACTTC
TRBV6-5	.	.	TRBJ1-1	CASSYQMNTEAFF	TGTGCCAGCAGTTACCAGATGAACACTGAAGCTTTCTTT
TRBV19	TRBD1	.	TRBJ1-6	CASSRTGGDDSPLHF	TGTGCCAGTAGTAGGACAGGGGGCGATGATTCACCCCTCCACTTT
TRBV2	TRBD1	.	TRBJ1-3	CASSEGSGDRSGNTIYF	TGTGCCAGCAGTGAAGGGTCAGGGGACAGGTCTGGAAACACCATATATTTT
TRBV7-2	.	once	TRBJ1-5	CASSSVRSNQPQHF	TGTGCCAGCAGCTCAGTCAGGAGCAATCAGCCCCAGCATTTT
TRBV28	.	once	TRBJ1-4	CASSSPSATNEKLFF	TGTGCCAGCAGTTCCCCCAGCGCAACTAATGAAAAACTGTTTTTT